These 21 T cell receptor beta chains share one sample of origin, sequenced in a study of blood T cell repertoires in COVID-19. Method: immunoSEQ multiplex PCR; TCRdb's copy keeps in-frame clones and lacks some. The data show around 97,000 clones, roughly four fifths seen once. Sequencing was carried out using peripheral blood. The receptors here all came from a man aged 70-80 years with acute or convalescent COVID-19.

The CDR3 DNA reads TGTGCCAGCAGAAGAGGGCCCGACACCTCCTACGAGCAGTACTTC. It translates to CASRRGPDTSYEQYF. V is TRBV7-2 and J is TRBJ2-7; TRBD2 might be the D (5 bases). V dropped 6 bases and J dropped 0 bases, with 15 bases sitting between them. CDR3 size: 15 residues. The germline CDR1 and CDR2 sequences are SGHTA and FQGNSA.

The rearrangement uses TRBV5-1 and TRBJ1-4; D not certain. The length of the CDR3 is 15 residues. CDR1 is SGHRS, CDR2 YFSETQ, per germline. Trimming pared 3 bases from V and 8 bases from J, leaving 17 bases between. This CDR3 is CASSSASIMGEKLFF. The CDR3 nucleotides are TGCGCCAGCAGCTCCGCATCCATAATGGGCGAAAAACTGTTTTTT.

The chain carries TRBV6-5 and TRBJ2-2, with 7 nucleotides matching TRBD2. CDR3 length: 13 amino acids. CDR1 is MNHEY, CDR2 SVGAGI, per germline. V was clipped by 2 bases and J by 6 bases; unmatched bases: 0. This chain's CDR3 is CASSYGGAGELFF. The CDR3 coding sequence is TGTGCCAGCAGTTACGGGGGGGCCGGGGAGCTGTTTTTT.

The J gene is TRBJ2-7, the V gene TRBV2; 7 bases align to TRBD1. Germline V gives CDR1 SNHLY, CDR2 FYNNEI. CDR3 size: 15 residues. J was trimmed by 3 bases and V by 5 bases; bases with no gene match: 10. CDR3 in amino acids: CASSKQGRRIYEQYF. The CDR3 DNA reads as TGTGCCAGCAGTAAACAGGGGCGCCGGATCTACGAGCAGTACTTC.

V gene TRBV19 combines with J gene TRBJ1-5; 10 bases line up with TRBD1. V was clipped by 8 bases and J by 4 bases; unmatched bases: 11. Germline V gene data show CDR1 as LNHDA and CDR2 as SQIVND (reference sequence). There are 16 residues in the CDR3. CDR3 nucleotide sequence: TGTGCCAGTGGCGACAGGGGGCGGCGAGGAAATCAGCCCCAGCATTTT. This sequence encodes CASGDRGRRGNQPQHF. The full variable domain, rest sourced from reference TRBV19 and TRBJ1-5, is DGGITQSPKYLFRKEGQNVTLSCEQNLNHDAMYWYRQDPGQGLRLIYYSQIVNDFQKGDIAEGYSVSREKKESFPLTVTSAQKNPTAFYLCASGDRGRRGNQPQHFGDGTRLSIL.

The rearrangement links TRBV11-1 to TRBJ2-6, with D perhaps matching TRBD2 (6 bases). Trimming removed 8 bases from V and 4 bases from J, with 12 bases in between. This CDR3 comprises 14 residues. From germline, CDR1 is SGHAT and CDR2 FQDESV (reference sequence). The chain's CDR3 is CASGDSTGANVLTF. CDR3 coding DNA: TGTGCCAGCGGGGACTCGACGGGGGCCAACGTCCTGACTTTC. Together with reference TRBV11-1 and TRBJ2-6, the CDR3 gives the full variable domain: EAEVAQSPRYKITEKSQAVAFWCDPISGHATLYWYRQILGQGPELLVQFQDESVVDDSQLPKDRFSAERLKGVDSTLKIQPAELGDSAMYLCASGDSTGANVLTFGAGSRLTVL.

The chain joins TRBV27 to TRBJ1-3; 8 bases align to TRBD1. The V gene's germline CDR1 is MNHEY and CDR2 SMNVEV (reference sequence). V shed 5 bases, J shed 0 bases, and the junction held 6 bases outside the gene matches. This CDR3 has 16 amino acids. CDR3 coding DNA: TGTGCCAGCAGTCCCCAGGGGACAGGCTCTGGAAACACCATATATTTT. As protein: CASSPQGTGSGNTIYF.

The rearrangement links TRBV2 to TRBJ1-1; D uncertain. V was cut by 6 bases and J by 3 bases, with 5 bases left in between. Germline V gene lookup returns CDR1 SNHLY and CDR2 FYNNEI. The CDR3 has 11 amino acids. In nucleotides, the CDR3 is TGTGCCAGCAGGCGGGACACTGAAGCTTTCTTT. Its protein product is CASRRDTEAFF.

The chain is built from TRBV28 and TRBJ1-2; D gene ambiguous. The V end lost 8 bases, the J end lost 8 bases, and 15 bases lay between the germline ends. This CDR3 comprises 12 residues. Per the germline V gene, CDR1 is MDHEN and CDR2 is SYDVKM. CDR3 sequence: CASRRALGGYTF. In nucleotides, the CDR3 is TGTGCCAGCCGGAGGGCACTAGGGGGCTACACCTTC.

This clone came up a few times. The chain links TRBV4-1 to TRBJ2-3, with 8 bases identical to TRBD2. The CDR3 sequence is 16 residues long. The V and J ends lost 4 bases and 4 bases, in that order; junction bases with no gene match: 10. The germline V gene has CDR1 MGHRA and CDR2 YSYEKL. CDR3 amino acids: CASSLAPGGHADTQYF. CDR3 nucleotides: TGCGCCAGCAGCCTTGCCCCGGGGGGGCACGCAGATACGCAGTATTTT.

The CDR3 coding sequence is TGTGCCAGCAGATATATACCGGGACAGTATGACACTGAAGCTTTCTTT. As protein: CASRYIPGQYDTEAFF. The V gene is TRBV7-9, the J gene TRBJ1-1, with 7 bases fitting TRBD1. This CDR3 contains 16 residues. CDR1 and CDR2 (germline): SEHNR, FQNEAQ (reference sequence). The junction had 13 bases not matched to a gene; V was cut back by 6 bases and J by 3 bases. The full variable domain, with the rest looked up from reference TRBV7-9 and TRBJ1-1, is DTGVSQNPRHKITKRGQNVTFRCDPISEHNRLYWYRQTLGQGPEFLTYFQNEAQLEKSRLLSDRFSAERPKGSFSTLEIQRTEQGDSAMYLCASRYIPGQYDTEAFFGQGTRLTVV.

The chain recombines TRBV2 with TRBJ2-1; no clear D gene. Trimming took off 3 bases at V and 5 bases at J, with 11 bases between the two ends. The V gene's germline CDR1 is SNHLY and CDR2 FYNNEI. This CDR3 has 14 amino acids. The CDR3 sequence is CASSDSTANNEQFF. DNA for the CDR3: TGTGCCAGCAGTGACTCGACTGCTAACAATGAGCAGTTCTTC.

The rearrangement links TRBV2 to TRBJ1-1; 8 nucleotides align to TRBD1. This CDR3 is 14 amino acids long. CDR1 and CDR2 from the germline V gene are SNHLY and FYNNEI. With V trimmed by 4 bases and J by 4 bases, 5 bases remained unmatched. The CDR3 coding sequence is TGTGCCAGCAGTGCTACAGGGGGTGGCACTGAAGCTTTCTTT. This codes for CASSATGGGTEAFF.

The chain joins TRBV29-1 to TRBJ1-2; D perhaps matches TRBD1 (5 bases). The germline V gene encodes CDR1 SQVTM and CDR2 ANQGSEA. Trimming pared 4 bases from V and 6 bases from J, leaving 9 bases between. The CDR3 length is 11 residues. The CDR3 bases are TGCAGCGTTGTGGGACTGGATGGCTACACCTTC. Its translation is CSVVGLDGYTF.

The CDR3 loop reads CASSDHRSSGNTIYF. The CDR3 DNA reads TGCGCCAGCAGTGACCACAGGAGCTCTGGAAACACCATATATTTT. The chain employs TRBV10-2 and TRBJ1-3; a weak D match, TRBD1 (5 bases). Trimming cost V 3 bases and J 0 bases, with 9 bases left between them. The CDR3 length is 15 residues. Germline assignment: CDR1 WSHSY and CDR2 SAAADI.

The rearrangement links TRBV28 to TRBJ2-7; weak D call: TRBD2 (7 bases). The V and J ends lost 9 bases and 4 bases respectively, with 16 bases between them. The germline CDR1 and CDR2 sequences are MDHEN and SYDVKM. The CDR3 totals 13 residues. The CDR3 DNA is TGTGCCAGTACCCTAGGGGGGGGGTACGAGCAGTACTTC. It encodes CASTLGGGYEQYF. Variable domain in full (rest from reference TRBV28 and TRBJ2-7): DVKVTQSSRYLVKRTGEKVFLECVQDMDHENMFWYRQDPGLGLRLIYFSYDVKMKEKGDIPEGYSVSREKKERFSLILESASTNQTSMYLCASTLGGGYEQYFGPGTRLTVT.

This rearrangement joins TRBV14 to TRBJ1-2; maybe TRBD1 (5 bases). The CDR3 is made up of 17 amino acids. Germline values: CDR1 SGHDN, CDR2 FVKESK. The germline V and J ends were trimmed by 3 bases and 3 bases, with 20 bases remaining between them. CDR3 residues: CASSHTALEGNYYGYTF. In DNA, the CDR3 is TGTGCCAGCAGCCATACTGCGTTGGAGGGGAATTACTATGGCTACACCTTC.

The chain uses TRBV24-1 and TRBJ1-2, with TRBD1 matching over 7 bases. J was trimmed by 4 bases and V by 6 bases; bases with no gene match: 4. The germline CDR1 and CDR2 sequences are KGHDR and SFDVKD. This CDR3 spans 13 amino acids. For the CDR3, the DNA is TGTGCCACCAGTCAGGGGGACGTCTATGGCTACACCTTC. It translates to CATSQGDVYGYTF.

The chain combines TRBV7-2 with TRBJ2-2; tentatively, D is TRBD2 (5 bases). Germline V gene sequence: CDR1 SGHTA, CDR2 FQGNSA. The V and J ends lost 0 bases and 3 bases respectively, with 8 bases between them. The CDR3 consists of 15 residues. The CDR3 sequence: CASSLAWGDTGELFF. In nucleotides, the CDR3 is TGTGCCAGCAGCTTAGCGTGGGGAGACACCGGGGAGCTGTTTTTT.

This sequence joins TRBV7-3 and TRBJ2-6, with D perhaps TRBD1 (5 bases). The germline V gene encodes CDR1 SGHTA and CDR2 FQGTGA. V was shortened by 3 bases and J by 2 bases, with 8 bases between the two germline ends. The CDR3 totals 15 residues. CDR3 sequence: CASSFTDTGANVLTF. The CDR3 DNA is TGTGCCAGCAGCTTTACGGACACTGGGGCCAACGTCCTGACTTTC.

J is TRBJ1-4 and V is TRBV5-8; D is unresolved. Germline V gene data show CDR1 as SGHTS and CDR2 as YDEGEE. The germline V and J ends were trimmed by 0 bases and 7 bases, with 10 bases remaining between them. CDR3 length: 14 amino acids. The CDR3 here is CASSLDGLVEKLFF. CDR3 coding DNA: TGTGCCAGCAGCTTGGACGGTCTCGTTGAAAAACTGTTTTTT. The full variable domain, in which reference TRBV5-8 and TRBJ1-4 provide the parts outside the CDR3, is EAGVTQSPTHLIKTRGQQATLRCSPISGHTSVYWYQQALGLGLQFLLWYDEGEERNRGNFPPRFSGRQFPNYSSELNVNALELEDSALYLCASSLDGLVEKLFFGSGTQLSVL.